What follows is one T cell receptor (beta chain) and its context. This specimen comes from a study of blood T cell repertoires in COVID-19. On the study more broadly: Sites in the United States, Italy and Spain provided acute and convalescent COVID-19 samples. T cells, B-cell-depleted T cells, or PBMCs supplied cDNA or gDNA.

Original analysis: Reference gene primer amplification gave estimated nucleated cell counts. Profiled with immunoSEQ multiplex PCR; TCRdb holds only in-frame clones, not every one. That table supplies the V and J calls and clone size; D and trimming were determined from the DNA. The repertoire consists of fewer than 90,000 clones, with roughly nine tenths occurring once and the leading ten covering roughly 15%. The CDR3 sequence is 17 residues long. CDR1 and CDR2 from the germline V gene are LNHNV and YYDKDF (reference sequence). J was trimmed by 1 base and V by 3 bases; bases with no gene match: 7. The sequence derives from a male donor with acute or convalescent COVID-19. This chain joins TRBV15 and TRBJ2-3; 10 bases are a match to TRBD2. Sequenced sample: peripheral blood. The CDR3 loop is CATSSGRTSGGTDTQYF. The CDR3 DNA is TGTGCCACCAGCAGTGGAAGAACTAGCGGGGGCACAGATACGCAGTATTTT.